The sequence of this T cell receptor beta chain was determined in a study of tumor and adjacent non-tumor tissue in lung cancer. For the study at large: On average, productive TCRbeta reads reached some 4.4 million per sample.

A word on this clonotype: At one end the junction does not follow the germline gene, possibly because of a read error.

The CDR3 totals 13 residues. CDR1 and CDR2 (germline): MNHEY, SVGAGI. Three rounds of nested PCR, following a modified ARM-PCR protocol, produced the TCRbeta library. Using its own MiXCR run on the multiplex PCR reads, TCRdb lists one record per CDR3 protein. The sample lists 90,000 to 100,000 distinct CDR3 sequences; about 80% were seen once. RNA was extracted from bulk tissue without any cell sorting. Distant lung tissue was collected more than 3 cm away from the tumor edge. Newly diagnosed lung cancer patients had thoracic surgery in China, August–late 2014, without prior chemotherapy. This TCR came from a man aged 55 to 70 with small cell lung cancer. The rearrangement links TRBV6-5 to TRBJ2-1; TRBD2 might be the D (5 bases). Sequencing was done on a sample of distant non-tumor lung tissue. CDR3 nucleotide sequence: TGTGCCAGCAGTTCCCGGACTCGCGGCAAGCAGTTCTTT. Translated, it gives CASSSRTRGKQFF.